This section outlines one T cell receptor (beta chain) sequence together with its context. This clonotype was observed at least ten times. Its antigen remains unidentified. There are no base qualities to consult, and no much larger clone falls within one base. This record comes from a study of low-dose radiotherapy and immunotherapy resistance in tumors (dated by TCRdb to between 2020 and 2023). Regarding the research as a whole: In Cohort 1, each fraction delivered 0.5 Gy every 2 weeks, and the prescribed total PTV dose was 6.5 Gy. Patients were given nivolumab as a 240 mg flat dose every two weeks and ipilimumab at 1 mg/kg every six weeks, with both drugs delivered intravenously. The translational analysis covered eight patients: three from the first dose cohort and the first five from the second dose cohort. Trial participants were not randomized into treatment groups. In Cohort 2, 1 Gy per fraction was delivered every two weeks, for a total of 13 Gy over 26 weeks. Cyclophosphamide 200 mg/m2 was administered intravenously every two weeks, one day before each radiation and immunotherapy administration. Aspirin 300 mg was taken orally once daily by patients for four cycles, starting on cycle 1 day 1.

This specimen's time point label, per the study, means: after trial treatment. The sample's treatment or condition label, decoded: LDRT plus nivolumab, ipilimumab, low-dose cyclophosphamide and aspirin (RACIN trial). The donors came from RACIN, which was a single-arm phase I dose-escalation trial that paired nivolumab and ipilimumab with aspirin, low-dose cyclophosphamide and low-dose radiotherapy. Patients with advanced, TIL-negative solid tumors were considered eligible. The listed sequencing device is Illumina HiSeq 2500. First-strand cDNA was synthesized using Superscript III and a set of TRAV- and TRBV-specific primers, so that both TCRalpha and TCRbeta chains were covered. TCRs were amplified for 20 to 25 PCR cycles with Phusion, using a constant-region primer paired with the adapter attached to the V primers. The MessageAmp II aRNA Amplification Kit was used to amplify the isolated mRNA, with in vitro transcription run for under 20 hours at 37 degrees C. The Dynabeads mRNA DIRECT Purification Kit was used to isolate mRNA for TCR sequencing. Indexed Illumina adapters were added in a second Phusion PCR of 25 cycles, after which AMPure XP beads were used to purify the products. The authors' analysis ran thus. Custom Perl scripts were used to pool TCR sequences that encoded the same protein, to remove out-of-frame sequences, and to calculate the abundance of each clonotype. The analysis excluded TCR sequences that were supported by just one read. The metrics used to describe the repertoires included Shannon entropy, Gini index, clonality, richness, and the frequency of TCRs shared between repertoires. TCRdb reworked the public reads: Q25 trimming with fastp, MiXCR clone assembly, productive beta chains retained. Rows with one shared CDR3 protein collapse into an entry with the most common genes and DNA. TCRdb, not the authors, supplied the V and J calls. The sample table records approximately 80,000 distinct CDR3 sequences; around 17% of these occur just once. Together, the top ten hold roughly 1.4% of the sample.

This clonotype originated in a male donor with prostate cancer. This sample comprised PBMCs, obtained after low-dose radiotherapy plus immunotherapy.

The CDR3 reads CASSPPNAGNTIYF. The DNA sequence follows: TGTGCCAGCTCACCACCGAATGCTGGAAACACCATATATTTT. This chain is built from TRBV18 and TRBJ1-3; no D gene is confidently identified. The CDR3 goes from the cysteine to the phenylalanine over 14 residues. The sequence is cut down to CDR3 DNA, 42 bases in frame from base 1. Deletion took 0 bases off V and 2 bases off J, with a span of 5 bases between the germline ends. Reading the germline V gene gives CDR1 KGHSH and CDR2 LQKENI. When the CDR3 is completed using the reference TRBV18 and TRBJ1-3 genes on either side, the full variable domain is NAGVMQNPRHLVRRRGQEARLRCSPMKGHSHVYWYRQLPEEGLKFMVYLQKENIIDESGMPKERFSAEFPKEGPSILRIQQVVRGDSAAYFCASSPPNAGNTIYFGEGSWLTVV.